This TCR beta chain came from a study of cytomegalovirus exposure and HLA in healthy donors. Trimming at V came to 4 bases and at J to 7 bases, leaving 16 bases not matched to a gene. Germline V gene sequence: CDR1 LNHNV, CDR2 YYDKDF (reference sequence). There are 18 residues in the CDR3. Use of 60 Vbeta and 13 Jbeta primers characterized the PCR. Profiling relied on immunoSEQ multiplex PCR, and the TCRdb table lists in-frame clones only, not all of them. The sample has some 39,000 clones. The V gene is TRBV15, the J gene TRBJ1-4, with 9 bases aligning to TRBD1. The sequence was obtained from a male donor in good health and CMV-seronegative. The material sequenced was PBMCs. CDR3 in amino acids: CATSTTNPLQGAIEKLFF. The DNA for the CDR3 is TGTGCCACCAGCACAACCAACCCGTTACAGGGGGCTATTGAAAAACTGTTTTTT.